This T cell receptor (beta chain) was captured in a study of blood T cells in healthy people across ages. Alongside a J-beta primer mix, a sample-barcoded 5' primer served in a second PCR lasting about 7 to 11 cycles. MiXCR, run by TCRdb on the 5' RACE reads, gives a single entry per CDR3 protein. The sample holds hundreds of thousands of distinct CDR3 sequences, 29% seen once. Germline V CDR1 and CDR2: SQVTM, ANQGSEA. The CDR3 covers 14 residues. Trimming left V 7 bases short and J 4 bases short, with 19 bases between. This chain joins TRBV29-1 and TRBJ2-5; D is possibly TRBD2 (5 bases). The origin of this receptor is a woman of 80 years or more in good health. The sample consisted of blood. CDR3 bases: TGCAGCGCCTTACTAGGGAGAGTAGGAGAGACCCAGTACTTC. Its protein product is CSALLGRVGETQYF. Together with reference TRBV29-1 and TRBJ2-5, the CDR3 gives the full variable domain: SAVISQKPSRDICQRGTSLTIQCQVDSQVTMMFWYRQQPGQSLTLIATANQGSEATYESGFVIDKFPISRPNLTFSTLTVSNMSPEDSSIYLCSALLGRVGETQYFGPGTRLLVL.